The text below deals with one T cell receptor beta chain. Some clones are missing from TCRdb's copy, which holds only in-frame ones; the method was immunoSEQ multiplex PCR. The sample shows some 150,000 clones, 70% to 85% of them seen only once. This sample stems from a study of blood T cell repertoires in COVID-19. V lost 4 bases to trimming and J lost 4 bases; unmatched junction nucleotides: 8. The CDR3 length is 17 residues. In germline, CDR1 is SGDLS, CDR2 YYNGEE. The TCR comes from a woman of 80 years or more in a cohort sampled during active or convalescent COVID-19. The specimen sequenced was peripheral blood. The chain has TRBV9 and TRBJ2-5, with 15 bases that match TRBD2. CDR3 DNA sequence: TGTGCCAGCAGCACAGGGACTAGCGGGGGGTCTTCAGAGACCCAGTACTTC. Amino acid sequence: CASSTGTSGGSSETQYF.